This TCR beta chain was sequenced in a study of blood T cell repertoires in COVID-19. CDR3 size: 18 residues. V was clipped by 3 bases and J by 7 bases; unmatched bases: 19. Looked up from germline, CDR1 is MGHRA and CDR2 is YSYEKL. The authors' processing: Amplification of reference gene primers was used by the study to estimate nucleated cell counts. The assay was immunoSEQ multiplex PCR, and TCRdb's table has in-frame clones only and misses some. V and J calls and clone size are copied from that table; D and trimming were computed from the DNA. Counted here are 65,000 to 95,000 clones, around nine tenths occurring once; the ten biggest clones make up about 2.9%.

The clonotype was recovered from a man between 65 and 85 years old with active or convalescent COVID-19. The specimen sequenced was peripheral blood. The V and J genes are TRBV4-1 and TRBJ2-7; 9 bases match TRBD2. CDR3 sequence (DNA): TGCGCCAGCAGCCATTCGAACAGGGCGGGGGGGCTGAGCGGGGAGCAGTACTTC. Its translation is CASSHSNRAGGLSGEQYF.